The following is a T cell receptor beta chain sequence with its context. Its antigen is unidentified. The data originate from a study of cytomegalovirus exposure and HLA in healthy donors. Whole-study results and caveats: High sensitivity and specificity were reportedly achieved when the classifier diagnosed cytomegalovirus status.

This CDR3 has 15 amino acids. Germline loops: CDR1 SGHRS, CDR2 YFSETQ. V lost 5 bases, J lost 3 bases, and 18 bases lay in between. 13 Jbeta primers and 60 Vbeta primers were used for the PCR. This table comes from immunoSEQ multiplex PCR, and its TCRdb copy is limited to in-frame clones, with some not included. Seen in this sample are 110,000 to 150,000 clones; the ten most common clones hold less than 3%. The chain couples TRBV5-1 to TRBJ2-7, with D possibly being TRBD1 (6 bases). The receptor was derived from a man aged 40-55 years in good health and CMV-seronegative. The specimen sequenced was PBMCs. Here the CDR3 DNA reads TGCGCCAGCAGTGAGGGGACAAGTATATTCTACGAGCAGTACTTC. Translating gives CASSEGTSIFYEQYF.